The 22 T cell receptor beta chains listed next were all sequenced from one sample in a study of blood T cell repertoires in COVID-19. The data were produced by immunoSEQ multiplex PCR, yet TCRdb's version contains in-frame clones alone and is incomplete. This table holds around 170,000 clones, around 77% found once. The sequenced sample was peripheral blood. These receptors were collected from a man aged 65-85 years with active or convalescent COVID-19.

The V and J genes are TRBV30 and TRBJ2-7; 7 bases align to TRBD1. The V gene end was trimmed by 0 bases and the J gene end by 0 bases; junction bases not matched to a gene: 2. This CDR3 region has 14 residues. CDR1 GTSNPN and CDR2 SVGIG come from the germline V gene (reference sequence). CDR3: CAWSVGGYSYEQYF. Written as DNA, the CDR3 is TGTGCCTGGAGTGTAGGGGGCTACTCCTACGAGCAGTACTTC.

The genes are TRBV18 and TRBJ2-7, with 8 bases fitting TRBD2. The CDR3 spans 14 residues. Germline V CDR1 and CDR2: KGHSH, LQKENI. The V segment lost 6 bases and the J segment 5 bases; nucleotides outside the gene matches: 9. The chain's CDR3 is CASSQGGGLHEQYF. Written as DNA, the CDR3 is TGTGCCAGCTCGCAGGGCGGGGGGCTGCACGAGCAGTACTTC.

The chain employs TRBV4-2 and TRBJ2-1; a weak D match, TRBD2 (6 bases). CDR1 is LGHNA, CDR2 YNFKEQ, per germline. The CDR3 has 16 residues. Trimming cost V 5 bases and J 3 bases, with 17 bases left between them. CDR3 in DNA: TGTGCCAGCAGCTCCGGAGGGTCGACTAGCTACAATGAGCAGTTCTTC. As protein: CASSSGGSTSYNEQFF.

This chain uses TRBV7-9 with TRBJ2-7; D gene ambiguous. Per the germline V gene, CDR1 is SEHNR and CDR2 is FQNEAQ (reference sequence). V was pared by 5 bases and J by 1 base, with 21 bases between. The CDR3 consists of 17 residues. The CDR3 DNA follows: TGTGCCAGCAGCCAGCCGCTCGTGAATACAGAGTCCTACGAGCAGTACTTC. Translated, it gives CASSQPLVNTESYEQYF.

V is TRBV3-1 (or the pseudogene TRBV3-2) and J is TRBJ1-4; 9 bases align to TRBD1. CDR3 length equals 14 residues. CDR1 LGHDT and CDR2 YNNKEL come from the germline V gene (reference sequence). Trimming at V came to 4 bases and at J to 5 bases, leaving 2 bases not matched to a gene. DNA of the CDR3: TGTGCCAGCAGCCGGGACAGGGAAAATGAAAAACTGTTTTTT. Protein product: CASSRDRENEKLFF.

V is TRBV2 and J is TRBJ2-7; D perhaps matches TRBD1 (5 bases). CDR1 is SNHLY, CDR2 FYNNEI, per germline. Trimming pared 11 bases from V and 5 bases from J, leaving 10 bases between. The CDR3 length is 10 residues. The CDR3 nucleotides are TGTGCCGCAGGGCCGGACGAGCAGTACTTC. It is translated as CAAGPDEQYF.

This clone has a handful of counts. The chain joins TRBV30 to TRBJ2-3; D is ambiguous. This CDR3 comprises 14 residues. V lost 0 bases, J lost 3 bases, and 10 bases lay in between. Germline CDR1 reads GTSNPN; CDR2 reads SVGIG (reference sequence). The CDR3 region has the DNA TGTGCCTGGAGTGTAGGCAGGAATACAGATACGCAGTATTTT. Its protein is CAWSVGRNTDTQYF.

The V call is TRBV7-3, the J call TRBJ1-1; D gene uncertain. V lost 1 base and J lost 1, with 7 bases in between. The length of the CDR3 is 14 residues. Germline CDR1 and CDR2: SGHTA and FQGTGA. The CDR3 coding sequence is TGTGCCAGCAGCTTAAATCCGGGGAACACTGAAGCTTTCTTT. Protein: CASSLNPGNTEAFF.

V usage is TRBV2 and J usage is TRBJ1-5; 7 bases match TRBD1. This CDR3 contains 16 residues. Germline V gene lookup returns CDR1 SNHLY and CDR2 FYNNEI. J lost 6 bases, V lost 2 bases, and 10 bases had no gene match. The CDR3 DNA is TGTGCCAGCAGTGAACTACAGGGGAACGGGGGTCAGCCCCAGCATTTT. Encoded protein: CASSELQGNGGQPQHF.

The chain employs TRBV7-9 and TRBJ2-3; 8 bases are a match to TRBD1. The CDR3 is 13 residues long. V gave up 7 bases and J gave up 0 bases; unmatched junction bases: 0. Germline CDR1 reads SEHNR; CDR2 reads FQNEAQ (reference sequence). In DNA, the CDR3 is TGTGCCAGCAACAGGGGGAGCACAGATACGCAGTATTTT. It yields the protein CASNRGSTDTQYF.

The chain uses TRBV7-9 and TRBJ1-1; TRBD1 might be the D (5 bases). Germline-derived CDR1 and CDR2 are SEHNR and FQNEAQ (reference sequence). The CDR3 has 13 residues. The V and J ends lost 0 bases and 13 bases respectively, with 15 bases between them. For the CDR3, the DNA is TGTGCCAGCAGCTTAGCAGAGGAGGGGCGTAGTTTCTTT. Translation gives CASSLAEEGRSFF.

The chain uses TRBV9 and TRBJ1-2; TRBD1 agrees at 8 bases. Unmatched junction bases numbered 8, after V lost 1 base and J lost 3 bases. The germline CDR1 and CDR2 sequences are SGDLS and YYNGEE. The CDR3 has 16 residues. CDR3 DNA: TGTGCCAGCAGCGTACAGGGGGCAGGCTTTGACTATGGCTACACCTTC. Translating it yields CASSVQGAGFDYGYTF.

J is TRBJ2-3 and V is TRBV5-1, with D tentatively TRBD2 (7 bases). Trimming removed 3 bases from V and 2 bases from J, with 13 bases in between. Germline CDR1 is SGHRS and CDR2 is YFSETQ. The CDR3 is made up of 15 amino acids. DNA for the CDR3: TGCGCCAGCAGCTCTCCGGGGGGCACCACAGATACGCAGTATTTT. Amino acids: CASSSPGGTTDTQYF. The variable domain in full, completed from reference TRBV5-1 and TRBJ2-3, reads KAGVTQTPRYLIKTRGQQVTLSCSPISGHRSVSWYQQTPGQGLQFLFEYFSETQRNKGNFPGRFSGRQFSNSRSEMNVSTLELGDSALYLCASSSPGGTTDTQYFGPGTRLTVL.

This clone was seen once. The genes are TRBV24-1 and TRBJ2-7; the D gene is possibly TRBD1 (6 bases). The CDR3 runs 14 residues. V dropped 8 bases and J dropped 1 base, with 14 bases sitting between them. Germline assignment: CDR1 KGHDR and CDR2 SFDVKD. The CDR3: CATNHGTYSYEQYF. CDR3 in DNA: TGTGCCACCAACCACGGGACATATTCCTACGAGCAGTACTTC.

V usage is TRBV7-6 and J usage is TRBJ2-7; a weak D match, TRBD2 (6 bases). This CDR3 has 14 amino acids. The V gene's germline CDR1 is SGHVS and CDR2 FNYEAQ. V was cut by 5 bases and J by 4 bases, with 15 bases left in between. The CDR3 region has the DNA TGTGCCAGCAGCCAAGGGACTGCCCGATACGAGCAGTACTTC. Translated, it gives CASSQGTARYEQYF.

The rearrangement links TRBV19 to TRBJ2-1; TRBD1 matches at 8 bases. Trimming cost V 2 bases and J 3 bases; bases outside gene matches: 6. The CDR3 has 16 residues. Germline assignment: CDR1 LNHDA and CDR2 SQIVND (reference sequence). The CDR3 spells CASSISAGGHYNEQFF. The CDR3 region has the DNA TGTGCCAGTAGTATAAGCGCAGGGGGCCACTACAATGAGCAGTTCTTC.

The chain joins TRBV18 to TRBJ1-1; D perhaps matches TRBD1 (6 bases). Germline V gene data show CDR1 as KGHSH and CDR2 as LQKENI. The V and J ends lost 4 bases and 5 bases respectively, with 20 bases between them. This CDR3 spans 16 amino acids. The CDR3 reads CASSLTEDGGQTEAFF. As DNA, the CDR3 is TGTGCCAGCTCACTTACGGAGGACGGGGGGCAGACTGAAGCTTTCTTT. The complete variable domain, with remaining parts taken from reference TRBV18 and TRBJ1-1, reads NAGVMQNPRHLVRRRGQEARLRCSPMKGHSHVYWYRQLPEEGLKFMVYLQKENIIDESGMPKERFSAEFPKEGPSILRIQQVVRGDSAAYFCASSLTEDGGQTEAFFGQGTRLTVV.

This chain connects TRBV28 to TRBJ1-1; 7 positions match TRBD1. Looked up from germline, CDR1 is MDHEN and CDR2 is SYDVKM. There are 14 residues in the CDR3. V dropped 2 bases and J dropped 11; count of bases not matched to a gene: 11. The CDR3 is CASSLAGTDWMAFF. The CDR3 DNA sequence: TGTGCCAGCAGTTTAGCCGGGACAGATTGGATGGCTTTCTTT.

The chain employs TRBV2 and TRBJ2-5; 8 nucleotides agree with TRBD2. The CDR3 has 18 amino acids. The junction had 13 bases not matched to a gene; V was cut back by 3 bases and J by 1 base. Germline values: CDR1 SNHLY, CDR2 FYNNEI. The chain's CDR3 is CASSEGPRASGPQETQYF. CDR3 nucleotides: TGTGCCAGCAGTGAGGGGCCCCGAGCTAGCGGGCCCCAAGAGACCCAGTACTTC.

The V and J genes are TRBV7-6 and TRBJ2-7; TRBD2 matches at 10 bases. Germline V gives CDR1 SGHVS, CDR2 FNYEAQ. The CDR3 runs 16 residues. V dropped 1 base and J dropped 1; count of bases not matched to a gene: 4. CDR3 residues: CASSLGVAGGSYEQYF. Here the CDR3 DNA reads TGTGCCAGCAGCTTAGGTGTAGCGGGGGGTTCCTACGAGCAGTACTTC.

The chain links TRBV28 to TRBJ2-7; TRBD1 agrees at 10 bases. The germline gives CDR1 MDHEN, CDR2 SYDVKM. V was pared by 6 bases and J by 6 bases, with 11 bases of the junction left unmatched. This CDR3 contains 15 residues. The CDR3 protein is CASSPGQGPVGEQYF. The CDR3 nucleotides read TGTGCCAGCAGCCCGGGACAGGGGCCCGTCGGCGAGCAGTACTTC.

The rearrangement uses TRBV2 and TRBJ1-2, with 7 bases aligning to TRBD1. Germline trimming cut 6 bases from V and 6 bases from J; bases unmatched to any gene: 4. The CDR3 runs 12 residues. Germline loops: CDR1 SNHLY, CDR2 FYNNEI. CDR3 sequence reads: CASRRTGDGYTF. The CDR3 region has the DNA TGTGCCAGCAGGAGGACAGGAGATGGCTACACCTTC.